The rows below give T cell receptor beta chains drawn from one sample of a study of shared clonotypes between healthy human individuals. Method: immunoSEQ multiplex PCR; TCRdb's copy keeps in-frame clones and lacks some. Among about 2.1 million clones listed, about 92% were seen once. The material sequenced was naive CD8+ T cells from PBMCs. The receptors stem from a man aged 18 to 29 in good health. Some clones in this sample may be carry-over from other donors' samples. Each CDR3 is given with its conserved first and last residue. D genes are given only for firm matches. Not every row has a clone size; where given, it reads once, few, many or a size class.

TRBD1,TRBJ1-2,16,NA,TRBV5-1,CASSFFSGTGAYGYTF,TGCGCCAGCAGCTTTTTTTCCGGGACAGGGGCCTATGGCTACACCTTC
TRBD2,TRBJ2-3,16,NA,TRBV5-1,CASSLGSGIGTDTQYF,TGCGCCAGCAGCTTGGGTAGCGGGATCGGCACAGATACGCAGTATTTT
NA,TRBJ2-7,14,NA,TRBV11-2,CASSLTALGWEQYF,TGTGCCAGCAGCTTAACCGCCCTGGGTTGGGAGCAGTACTTC
NA,TRBJ1-2,15,once,TRBV10-3,CAISISDRRSYGYTF,TGTGCCATCAGCATAAGTGACCGTCGCTCCTATGGCTACACCTTC
TRBD2,TRBJ2-7,16,NA,TRBV5-1,CASSLRYQREGYEQYF,TGCGCCAGCAGCTTGAGGTACCAGCGGGAGGGCTACGAGCAGTACTTC
TRBD2,TRBJ2-1,15,NA,TRBV5-1,CASSSGTSGMPEQFF,TGCGCCAGCAGCTCAGGGACTAGCGGGATGCCAGAGCAGTTCTTC
TRBD2,TRBJ2-3,16,NA,TRBV9,CASSVVSSGRADTQYF,TGTGCCAGCAGCGTAGTATCCAGCGGGAGGGCAGATACGCAGTATTTT
TRBD2,TRBJ2-1,15,NA,TRBV10-3,CAISHGTSGGDEQFF,TGTGCCATCAGCCACGGGACTAGCGGGGGGGATGAGCAGTTCTTC
TRBD2,TRBJ2-7,15,once,TRBV11-3,CASSVGLAPSYEQYF,TGTGCCAGCAGCGTGGGACTAGCGCCTTCCTACGAGCAGTACTTC
NA,TRBJ2-2,17,NA,TRBV7-9,CASNSLGARANTGELFF,TGTGCCAGCAACTCTCTTGGGGCGAGGGCGAACACCGGGGAGCTGTTTTTT
NA,TRBJ1-2,16,NA,TRBV28,CASRTDRQSGRYGYTF,TGTGCCAGCAGAACTGACAGGCAGAGCGGGCGCTATGGCTACACCTTC
TRBD2,TRBJ2-2,15,NA,TRBV9,CASSTGTSSSGELFF,TGTGCCAGCAGCACCGGGACTAGCTCCTCCGGGGAGCTGTTTTTT
TRBD2,TRBJ2-7,14,NA,TRBV27,CASRMTSGAYEQYF,TGTGCCAGCAGGATGACTAGCGGGGCCTACGAGCAGTACTTC
NA,TRBJ1-1,10,NA,TRBV2,CASRRDEAFF,TGTGCCAGCAGGAGGGACGAAGCTTTCTTT
TRBD2,TRBJ2-1,15,NA,TRBV27,CASVPGTSGYNEQFF,TGTGCCAGCGTGCCCGGGACTAGCGGATACAATGAGCAGTTCTTC
TRBD1,TRBJ2-2,15,NA,TRBV14,CASSSRQGYTGELFF,TGTGCCAGCAGCAGCCGACAGGGATACACCGGGGAGCTGTTTTTT
TRBD2,TRBJ2-7,21,NA,TRBV27,CASSFGLHAGTSGRASYEQYF,TGTGCCAGCAGTTTTGGGCTGCACGCCGGGACTAGCGGGAGGGCCTCCTACGAGCAGTACTTC
TRBD2,TRBJ2-7,15,NA,TRBV28,CASSLLAGPATTAYF,TGTGCCAGCAGCTTACTAGCGGGGCCAGCCACCACAGCGTACTTC
TRBD2,TRBJ2-7,16,NA,TRBV14,CASSQAALAGVYEQYF,TGTGCCAGCAGCCAAGCCGCGCTAGCGGGAGTGTACGAGCAGTACTTC
NA,TRBJ2-1,15,NA,TRBV9,CASSVGFSRVYEQFF,TGTGCCAGCAGCGTAGGTTTTAGCCGGGTCTATGAGCAGTTCTTC
NA,TRBJ1-1,13,NA,TRBV11-2,CASSGRARPEAFF,TGTGCCAGCAGCGGCCGGGCCAGGCCTGAAGCTTTCTTT
NA,TRBJ2-7,15,once,TRBV6-1,CASSEAAAPYYEQYF,TGTGCCAGCAGTGAAGCGGCAGCTCCCTATTACGAGCAGTACTTC
NA,TRBJ1-2,11,once,TRBV29-1,CSVEQLYGYTF,TGCAGCGTTGAACAGCTCTATGGCTACACCTTC
NA,TRBJ2-7,14,NA,TRBV4-3,CASSQDGGAYEQYF,TGCGCCAGCAGCCAAGATGGAGGGGCCTACGAGCAGTACTTC
TRBD1,TRBJ2-2,15,NA,TRBV9,CASSVGTGGRGELFF,TGTGCCAGCAGCGTAGGGACAGGGGGTCGCGGGGAGCTGTTTTTT
NA,TRBJ2-7,18,NA,TRBV28,CASSPTLGRSPSHYEQYF,TGTGCCAGCAGCCCCACTCTCGGTCGCTCACCCTCTCACTACGAGCAGTACTTC
NA,TRBJ1-5,15,NA,TRBV28,CASSLGTSGNQPQHF,TGTGCCAGCAGTTTAGGGACCTCGGGCAATCAGCCCCAGCATTTT